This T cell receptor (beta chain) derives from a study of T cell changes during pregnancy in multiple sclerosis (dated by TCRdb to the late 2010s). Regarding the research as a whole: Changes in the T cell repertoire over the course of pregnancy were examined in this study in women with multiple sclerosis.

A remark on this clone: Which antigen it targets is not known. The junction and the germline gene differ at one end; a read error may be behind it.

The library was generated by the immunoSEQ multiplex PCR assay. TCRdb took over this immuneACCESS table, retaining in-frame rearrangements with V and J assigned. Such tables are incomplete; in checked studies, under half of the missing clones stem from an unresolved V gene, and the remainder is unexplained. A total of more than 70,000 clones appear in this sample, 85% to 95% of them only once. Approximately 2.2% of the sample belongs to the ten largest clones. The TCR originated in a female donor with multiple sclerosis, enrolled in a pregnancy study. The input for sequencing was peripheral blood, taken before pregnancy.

CDR3 protein: CASSGGLAGVGVSHEQYF. The DNA sequence is as follows: TGTGCCAGCAGTGGGGGACTAGCGGGAGTGGGGGTCTCCCACGAGCAGTACTTC. The V and J genes are TRBV2 and TRBJ2-7; TRBD2 aligns with 14 central bases. Taken from cysteine to phenylalanine, the CDR3 has 18 residues. Left in the record is the CDR3 DNA by itself, 54 bases read in frame from the first base. The germline V gene encodes CDR1 SNHLY and CDR2 FYNNEI.